This TCR beta chain derives from a study of identical twins. The study, taken as a whole, reports: Carriage of fewer insertions was seen in abundant cord blood beta clonotypes, whereas memory repertoires showed none. In beta out-of-frame sequences, the excess sharing between twins was weaker.

Template switching added a universal primer site; cDNA carried unique molecular identifiers. TCRdb redid the calling of the 5' RACE reads with MiXCR, one entry per CDR3 protein. Counted here are 230,000 or so distinct CDR3 sequences, about 8% occurring once; the ten biggest clones make up approximately 3%. In its sample, this clonotype was seen many times. Its specificity is unknown. A further study also used this sample, focusing on yellow fever vaccine responses in identical twins. That paper states: Twins reportedly mounted vaccine T cell responses that seemed partly convergent, partly personalized.

The receptor was isolated from a woman aged 18-29 years in good health. Sample: CD8+ T cells sorted from blood.

The CDR3 nucleotides are TGTGCCAGTAGTACAGGGAGAAGCGACGAGCAGTACTTC. It yields the protein CASSTGRSDEQYF. The rearrangement joins TRBV19 to TRBJ2-7; either TRBD1 or TRBD2 may fit D (5 bases each). The CDR3 contains 13 residues. Per germline, CDR1 LNHDA and CDR2 SQIVND (reference sequence). V was pared by 4 bases and J by 5 bases, with 12 bases between.